These 2 T cell receptor beta chains originate from one sample sequenced in a study of tumor and adjacent non-tumor tissue in lung cancer. A modified ARM-PCR protocol with three rounds of nested PCR amplified TCRbeta. TCRdb reprocessed the multiplex PCR reads with MiXCR, giving one entry per CDR3 protein. The table has tens of thousands of distinct CDR3 sequences, 64% seen once. This sample's RNA came from whole unsorted tissue. This non-tumor lung sample came from over 3 cm beyond the tumor edge. The sequenced sample consisted of distant non-tumor lung tissue. The receptor set was obtained from a woman in her 70s with non-small cell lung cancer.

This clonotype was seen a handful of times. At one of its ends the junction is not consistent with the germline gene, which may arise from a read error. The J gene is TRBJ2-5, the V gene TRBV10-3; 8 nucleotides align to TRBD2. This CDR3 is 16 amino acids long. The germline V gene encodes CDR1 ENHRY and CDR2 SYGVKD. CDR3 sequence: CAIRRGSGGLEETHYF. CDR3 nucleotides: TGTGCCATCCGGAGAGGCAGCGGGGGACTAGAAGAGACCCATTACTTC.

This rearrangement joins TRBV28 to TRBJ2-3; no clear D. The CDR3 totals 13 residues. The V end lost 5 bases, the J end lost 5 bases, and 11 bases lay between the germline ends. Germline V gene data show CDR1 as MDHEN and CDR2 as SYDVKM. CDR3 bases: TGTGCCAGCAGTATGGTGGTAGAAGATACGCAGTATTTT. This translates into CASSMVVEDTQYF.